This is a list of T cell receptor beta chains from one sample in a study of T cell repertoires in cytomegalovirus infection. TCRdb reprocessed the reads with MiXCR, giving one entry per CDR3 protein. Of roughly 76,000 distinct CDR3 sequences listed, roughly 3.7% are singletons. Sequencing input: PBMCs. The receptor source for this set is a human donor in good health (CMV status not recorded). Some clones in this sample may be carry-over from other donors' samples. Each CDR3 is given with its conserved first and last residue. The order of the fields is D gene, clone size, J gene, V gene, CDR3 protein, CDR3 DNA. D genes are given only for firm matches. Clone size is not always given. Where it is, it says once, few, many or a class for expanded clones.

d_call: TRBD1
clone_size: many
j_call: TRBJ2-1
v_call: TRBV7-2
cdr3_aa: CASDRGNEQFF
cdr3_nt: TGTGCCAGCGACAGGGGCAATGAGCAGTTCTTC

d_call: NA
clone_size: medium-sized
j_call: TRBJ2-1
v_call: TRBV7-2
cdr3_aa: CASSLAGARAYNEQFF
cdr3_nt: TGTGCCAGCAGCTTAGCGGGGGCGCGGGCCTACAATGAGCAGTTCTTC

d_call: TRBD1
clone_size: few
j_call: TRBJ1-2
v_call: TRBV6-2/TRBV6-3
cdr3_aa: CASGQGPHGYTF
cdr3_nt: TGTGCCAGCGGACAGGGCCCCCACGGCTACACCTTC

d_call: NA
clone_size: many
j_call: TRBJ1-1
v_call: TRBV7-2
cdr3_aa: CASSSEGIWSTEAFF
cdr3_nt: TGTGCCAGCAGCTCAGAAGGGATTTGGAGCACTGAAGCTTTCTTT

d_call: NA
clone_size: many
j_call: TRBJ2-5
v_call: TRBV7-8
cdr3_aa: CASSFLAPGRQETQYF
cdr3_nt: TGTGCCAGCAGCTTTCTAGCGCCAGGACGTCAAGAGACCCAGTACTTC

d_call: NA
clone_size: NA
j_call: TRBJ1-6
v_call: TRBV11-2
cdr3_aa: CASSITGDSYNSPLPF
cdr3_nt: TGTGCCAGCAGCATTACCGGTGACTCCTACAATTCACCCCTCCCCTTT

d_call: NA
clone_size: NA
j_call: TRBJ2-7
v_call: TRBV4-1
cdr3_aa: CASSQAPDSSYEQYF
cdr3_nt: TGCGCCAGCAGCCAAGCTCCGGACAGCTCCTACGAGCAGTACTTC

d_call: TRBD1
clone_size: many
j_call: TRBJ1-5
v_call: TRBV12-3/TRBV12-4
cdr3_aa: CARSRDRERQPQHF
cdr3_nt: TGTGCCAGAAGCCGCGACAGGGAACGTCAGCCCCAGCATTTT

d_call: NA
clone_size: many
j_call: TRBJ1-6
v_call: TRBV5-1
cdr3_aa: CASSQGQLNSPLHF
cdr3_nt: TGCGCCAGCAGCCAAGGACAGCTTAATTCACCCCTCCACTTT

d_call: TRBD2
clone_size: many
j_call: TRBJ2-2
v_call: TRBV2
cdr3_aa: CARRGGNTGELFF
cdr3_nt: TGTGCCAGGCGGGGGGGGAACACCGGGGAGCTGTTTTTT

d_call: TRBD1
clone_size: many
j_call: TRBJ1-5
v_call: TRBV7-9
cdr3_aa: CASSSGTGGKGSNQPQHF
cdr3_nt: TGTGCCAGCAGCTCAGGGACAGGGGGCAAGGGTAGCAATCAGCCCCAGCATTTT

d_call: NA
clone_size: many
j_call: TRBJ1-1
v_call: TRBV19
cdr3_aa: CASSTAAMNTEAFF
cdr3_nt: TGTGCCAGTAGTACAGCTGCCATGAACACTGAAGCTTTCTTT

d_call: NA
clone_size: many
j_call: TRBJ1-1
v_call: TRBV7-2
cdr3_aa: CASRSGTTPTEAFF
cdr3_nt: TGTGCCAGCAGATCAGGAACGACCCCGACTGAAGCTTTCTTT

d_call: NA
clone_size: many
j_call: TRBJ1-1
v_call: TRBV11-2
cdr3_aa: CASSLEQGLSEAFF
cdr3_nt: TGTGCCAGCAGCTTAGAGCAGGGGCTCTCCGAAGCTTTCTTT

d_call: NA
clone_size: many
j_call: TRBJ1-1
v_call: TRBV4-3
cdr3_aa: CASSSGTQAFF
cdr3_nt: TGCGCCAGCAGCTCCGGGACACAGGCTTTCTTT

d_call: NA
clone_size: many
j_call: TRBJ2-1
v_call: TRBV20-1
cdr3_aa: CSPNRNEQFF
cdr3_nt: TGCAGTCCAAACCGGAACGAGCAGTTCTTC

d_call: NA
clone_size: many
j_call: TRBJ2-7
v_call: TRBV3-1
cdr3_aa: CASSLDHEQYF
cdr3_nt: TGTGCCAGCAGCCTAGACCACGAGCAGTACTTC

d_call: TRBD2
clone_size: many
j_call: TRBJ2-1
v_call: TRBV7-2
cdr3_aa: CASSPSLAGGAVEQFF
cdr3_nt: TGTGCCAGCAGCCCATCCTTAGCGGGGGGTGCGGTTGAGCAGTTCTTC

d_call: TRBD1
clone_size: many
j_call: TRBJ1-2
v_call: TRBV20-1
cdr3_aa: CSAAQRSRDRGGYTF
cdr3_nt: TGCAGTGCTGCCCAGAGATCCCGAGACAGGGGTGGCTACACCTTC

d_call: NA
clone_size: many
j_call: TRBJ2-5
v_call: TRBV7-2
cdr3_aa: CASSPSQETQYF
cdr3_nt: TGTGCCAGCAGCCCCTCCCAAGAGACCCAGTACTTC

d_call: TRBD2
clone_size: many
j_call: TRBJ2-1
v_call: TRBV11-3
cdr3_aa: CASSLGRGNNEQFF
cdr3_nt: TGTGCCAGCAGCTTGGGGCGGGGGAACAATGAGCAGTTCTTC

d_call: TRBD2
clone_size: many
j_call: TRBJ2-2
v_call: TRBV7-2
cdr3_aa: CASILLGTSGGYRSTGELFF
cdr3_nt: TGTGCCAGCATCCTCTTAGGTACTAGCGGGGGATACCGAAGTACCGGGGAGCTGTTTTTT

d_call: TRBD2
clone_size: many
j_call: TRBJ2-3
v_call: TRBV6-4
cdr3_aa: CASSISGGLTDTQYF
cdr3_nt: TGTGCCAGCAGCATTAGCGGGGGCTTAACAGATACGCAGTATTTT

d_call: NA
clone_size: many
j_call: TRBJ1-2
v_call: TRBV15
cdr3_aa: CATSNDRQYGYTF
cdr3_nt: TGTGCCACCAGCAACGATAGACAGTATGGCTACACCTTC

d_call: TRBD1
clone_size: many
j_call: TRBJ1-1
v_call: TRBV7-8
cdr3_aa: CASSQRTGNTEAFF
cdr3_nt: TGTGCCAGCAGCCAGCGGACAGGGAACACTGAAGCTTTCTTT

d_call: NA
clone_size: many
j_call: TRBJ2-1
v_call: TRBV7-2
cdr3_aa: CASSLGAVSYNEQFF
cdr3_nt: TGTGCCAGCAGCTTAGGAGCGGTCTCCTACAATGAGCAGTTCTTC

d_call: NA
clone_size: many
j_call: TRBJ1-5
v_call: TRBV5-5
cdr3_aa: CVSSWGWGSNQPQHF
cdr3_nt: TGTGTCAGCAGCTGGGGGTGGGGCAGCAATCAGCCCCAGCATTTT

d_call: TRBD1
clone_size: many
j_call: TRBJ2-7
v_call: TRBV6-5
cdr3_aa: CASSYKGQGAISYEQYF
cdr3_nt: TGTGCCAGCAGTTATAAGGGGCAGGGGGCCATCTCCTACGAGCAGTACTTC

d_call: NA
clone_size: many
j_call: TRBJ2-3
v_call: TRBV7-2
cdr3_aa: CASSLARAGIDTQYF
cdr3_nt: TGTGCCAGCAGCTTAGCGAGGGCAGGCATCGATACGCAGTATTTT

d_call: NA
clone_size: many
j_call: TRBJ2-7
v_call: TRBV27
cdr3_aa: CADDLQGTYEQYF
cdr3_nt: TGTGCCGACGACCTCCAGGGGACCTACGAGCAGTACTTC

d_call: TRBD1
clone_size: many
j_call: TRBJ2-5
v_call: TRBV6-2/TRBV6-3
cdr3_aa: CASSRDRQETQYF
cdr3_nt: TGTGCCAGCAGCCGGGACAGACAAGAGACCCAGTACTTC

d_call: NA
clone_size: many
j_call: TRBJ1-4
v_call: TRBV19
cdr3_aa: CASSPGDHNEKLFF
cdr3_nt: TGTGCCAGTAGTCCTGGGGATCATAATGAAAAACTGTTTTTT

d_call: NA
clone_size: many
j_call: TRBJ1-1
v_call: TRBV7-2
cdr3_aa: CASSSHMNTEAFF
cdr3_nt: TGTGCCAGCAGCTCGCACATGAACACTGAAGCTTTCTTT

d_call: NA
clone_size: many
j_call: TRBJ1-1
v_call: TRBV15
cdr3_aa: CATTGRKTEAFF
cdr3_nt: TGTGCCACCACAGGCAGGAAGACTGAAGCTTTCTTT

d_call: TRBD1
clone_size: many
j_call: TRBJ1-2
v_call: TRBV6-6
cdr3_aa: CASRKQGDGYTF
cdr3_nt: TGTGCCAGCAGGAAACAGGGGGATGGCTACACCTTC

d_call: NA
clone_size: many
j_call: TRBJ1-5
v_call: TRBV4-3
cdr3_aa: CASSQDNSNQPQHF
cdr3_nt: TGCGCCAGCAGCCAAGATAATAGCAATCAGCCCCAGCATTTT

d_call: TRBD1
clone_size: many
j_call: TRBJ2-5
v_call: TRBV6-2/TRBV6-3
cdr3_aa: CASSYSRTAGTARQETQYF
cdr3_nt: TGTGCCAGCAGTTACTCACGTACGGCCGGGACAGCCCGCCAAGAGACCCAGTACTTC

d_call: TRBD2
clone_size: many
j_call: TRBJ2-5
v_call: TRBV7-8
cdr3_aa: CASSSTSGGPREKTQYF
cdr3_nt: TGTGCCAGCAGCTCAACTAGCGGGGGGCCCCGCGAGAAGACCCAGTACTTC

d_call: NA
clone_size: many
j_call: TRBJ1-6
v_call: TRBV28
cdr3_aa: CASSLERRGDSPLHF
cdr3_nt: TGTGCCAGCAGTTTAGAACGGAGAGGGGATTCACCCCTCCACTTT

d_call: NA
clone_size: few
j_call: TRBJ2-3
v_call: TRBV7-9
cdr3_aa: CASSPRVSTDTQYF
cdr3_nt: TGTGCCAGCAGCCCCAGGGTCTCCACAGATACGCAGTATTTT

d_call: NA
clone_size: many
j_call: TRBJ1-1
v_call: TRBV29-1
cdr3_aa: CSAALHQDTEAFF
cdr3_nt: TGCAGCGCTGCCCTACATCAAGATACTGAAGCTTTCTTT

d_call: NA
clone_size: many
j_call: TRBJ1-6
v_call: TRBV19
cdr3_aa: CASNGGARTSPLHF
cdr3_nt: TGTGCCAGTAATGGAGGGGCAAGGACCTCACCCCTCCACTTT

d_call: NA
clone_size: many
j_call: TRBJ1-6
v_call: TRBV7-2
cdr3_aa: CASSLEGHLNNSPLHF
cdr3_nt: TGTGCCAGCAGCTTAGAAGGACACCTAAATAATTCACCCCTCCACTTT

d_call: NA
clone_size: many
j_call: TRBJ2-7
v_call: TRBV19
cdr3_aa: CASSGDGTYEQYF
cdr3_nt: TGTGCCAGTTCGGGTGACGGGACCTACGAGCAGTACTTC

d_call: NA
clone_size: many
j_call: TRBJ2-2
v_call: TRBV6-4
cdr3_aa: CASSDSSTTGELFF
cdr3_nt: TGTGCCAGCAGTGACTCGAGCACCACCGGGGAGCTGTTTTTT

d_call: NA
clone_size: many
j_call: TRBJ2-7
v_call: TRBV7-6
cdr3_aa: CASSPVRDGRSYEQYF
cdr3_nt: TGTGCCAGCAGCCCAGTCCGGGACGGCCGCTCCTACGAGCAGTACTTC

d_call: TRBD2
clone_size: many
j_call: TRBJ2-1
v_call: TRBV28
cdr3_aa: CASSSNSGGRKGNEQFF
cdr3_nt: TGTGCCAGCAGTTCGAATAGCGGGGGGAGAAAAGGCAATGAGCAGTTCTTC

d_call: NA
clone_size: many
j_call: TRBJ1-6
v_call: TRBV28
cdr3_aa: CASSFLPPLHF
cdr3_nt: TGTGCCAGCAGTTTTTTGCCACCCCTCCACTTT

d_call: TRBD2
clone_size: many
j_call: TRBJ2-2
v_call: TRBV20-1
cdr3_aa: CSARAGGNTGELFF
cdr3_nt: TGCAGTGCTCGAGCGGGGGGGAACACCGGGGAGCTGTTTTTT